A single sample gave rise to the 17 T cell receptor beta chains below, sequenced in a study of breast tumors, draining lymph nodes, adjacent tissues. Breast cancer patients provided tissue from their axillary draining lymph nodes. MiXCR, applied by TCRdb to the multiplex PCR reads, yields one record per CDR3 protein. The sample gives around 170,000 distinct CDR3 sequences, approximately 30% of which show up once; 3.5% to 4.5% is in the top ten. Material: axillary lymph node tissue. The receptors derive from a female donor with breast cancer. Some clones in this sample may be carry-over from other donors' samples.

Note on this clonotype: No conserved phenylalanine or tryptophan ends this CDR3, so it is likely a read error. The chain employs TRBV4-2 and TRBJ1-6; D remains unclear. Germline lookup yields CDR1 LGHNA and CDR2 YNFKEQ. The CDR3 contains 16 residues. The CDR3: CASGQVVVSYNSPLHL. The CDR3 DNA is TGTGCCAGCGGCCAAGTGGTGGTGTCCTATAATTCACCCCTCCACCTT.

This clonotype has a handful of counts. The gene calls are TRBV3-1 and TRBJ1-3, with D possibly being TRBD1 (5 bases). In germline, CDR1 is LGHDT, CDR2 YNNKEL (reference sequence). The CDR3 length is 15 residues. The V end was cut by 1 base, the J end by 7 bases, with 14 bases between. The CDR3 nucleotides are TGTGCCAGCAGCCAAGGGTGGGGGTTTTGGAACACCATATATTTT. Its translation: CASSQGWGFWNTIYF.

The chain joins TRBV5-5 to TRBJ2-2; the match to TRBD1 covers 9 bases. Per germline, CDR1 SGHKS and CDR2 YYEKEE (reference sequence). V lost 7 bases and J lost 1; bases outside the gene matches: 11. The CDR3 length is 17 residues. CDR3 coding DNA: TGTGCCAGCTCACCCTCCCCGGGACAGGGGAACACCGGGGAGCTGTTTTTT. Amino acid sequence: CASSPSPGQGNTGELFF.

This clonotype has at least ten counts. The genes are TRBV2 and TRBJ1-2; TRBD1 agrees at 9 bases. The junction had 5 bases not matched to a gene; V was cut back by 1 base and J by 2 bases. Germline V CDR1 and CDR2: SNHLY, FYNNEI. CDR3 size: 16 residues. For the CDR3, the DNA is TGTGCCAGCAGTGAAGTTGCGACAGGGGGAAACTATGGCTACACCTTC. This codes for CASSEVATGGNYGYTF.

V gene TRBV2 combines with J gene TRBJ1-5, with D possibly matching TRBD1 (6 bases). V shed 7 bases and J shed 2 bases, with 15 bases lying between them. Per the germline V gene, CDR1 is SNHLY and CDR2 is FYNNEI. The CDR3 has 15 residues. CDR3 DNA sequence: TGTGCCAGCACCAAAAGGAGGGGGGGCAATCAGCCCCAGCATTTT. Encoded protein: CASTKRRGGNQPQHF.

This chain links TRBV24-1 with TRBJ2-3; TRBD1 agrees at 12 bases. In germline, CDR1 is KGHDR, CDR2 SFDVKD. This CDR3 spans 17 amino acids. Unmatched junction bases numbered 8, after V lost 3 bases and J lost 5 bases. The CDR3 protein is CATSDGAGTGGGDTQYF. The CDR3 DNA is TGTGCCACCAGTGATGGGGCCGGGACAGGGGGCGGAGATACGCAGTATTTT.

This clonotype was recorded at least ten times. The V and J genes are TRBV24-1 and TRBJ2-2; D remains ambiguous. The CDR3 extends over 15 amino acids. Per germline, CDR1 KGHDR and CDR2 SFDVKD. Trimming left V 0 bases short and J 0 bases short, with 4 bases between. CDR3 in amino acids: CATSDLTANTGELFF. The CDR3, as DNA: TGTGCCACCAGTGATTTGACTGCGAACACCGGGGAGCTGTTTTTT.

Note on this clonotype: Sequence at one end of the junction differs from germline and may be a read error. The V call is TRBV27, the J call TRBJ2-7; D not resolved. This CDR3 comprises 13 residues. The germline V gene has CDR1 MNHEY and CDR2 SMNVEV (reference sequence). CDR3 protein: CVSSFGATYEQYF. The CDR3 DNA follows: TGTGTCAGCAGTTTTGGAGCCACCTACGAGCAGTACTTC.

With regard to this clonotype: One junction end does not reproduce the germline sequence, and a read error may be involved. The CDR3 nucleotides read TGCGCCAGCAGCCTTAAAGGAGGGGCAGGGGATCGTTTGGAGAACTTC. Amino acids: CASSLKGGAGDRLENF. The chain is built from TRBV4-1 and TRBJ2-5; D possibly matches TRBD1 or TRBD2 (6 bases each). This CDR3 contains 16 residues. Germline CDR1 and CDR2: MGHRA and YSYEKL.

Within the sample, this clonotype is medium-sized. The junction departs from the called germline gene at one end, perhaps through a read error. CDR3 region: CAMSESWGRYTF. The CDR3 DNA is TGTGCCATGAGTGAAAGTTGGGGGCGCTACACCTTC. The V call is TRBV10-3, the J call TRBJ1-2; the D gene is possibly TRBD1 (6 bases). The CDR3 runs to 12 residues. Germline loops: CDR1 ENHRY, CDR2 SYGVKD.

This clonotype was recorded at least ten times. This rearrangement joins TRBV15 to TRBJ2-3; D is uncertain. CDR3 length: 17 residues. V was clipped by 0 bases and J by 7 bases, with 20 bases between them. Germline CDR1 reads LNHNV; CDR2 reads YYDKDF (reference sequence). DNA of the CDR3: TGTGCCACCAGCAGAGACCCCTCACTGGCGAGCGTTAATACGCAGTATTTT. Translation: CATSRDPSLASVNTQYF.

CDR3 nucleotides: TGCGCCGGCCGAACGACAGAAGCTTATGGCTACACCTTC. Its translation is CAGRTTEAYGYTF. This chain links TRBV5-1 with TRBJ1-2; D is perhaps TRBD1 (5 bases). Per the germline V gene, CDR1 is SGHRS and CDR2 is YFSETQ. CDR3 length: 13 residues. The germline V and J ends were trimmed by 10 bases and 5 bases, with 18 bases remaining between them.

This clonotype was seen repeatedly, ten times or more. This sequence joins TRBV6-5 and TRBJ2-2; D unclear. Germline V gene sequence: CDR1 MNHEY, CDR2 SVGAGI. Trimming removed 2 bases at V and 3 bases at J, with 10 bases between. This CDR3 region has 15 residues. CDR3 in DNA: TGTGCCAGCAGTTACCGTGACACCTACACCGGGGAGCTGTTTTTT. Its translation is CASSYRDTYTGELFF.

Comment on this clonotype: One end of the junction varies from germline; a read error may be responsible. V and J are TRBV7-3 and TRBJ2-3, with TRBD2 identical over 8 bases. In germline, CDR1 is SGHTA, CDR2 FQGTGA. This CDR3 spans 16 amino acids. CDR3 residues: CASSLGVSGSVDTQYF. CDR3 nucleotides: TGTGCCAGCAGCTTAGGGGTCAGCGGGAGCGTCGATACGCAGTACTTT.

V usage is TRBV11-2 and J usage is TRBJ2-7; 7 bases line up with TRBD2. Germline assignment: CDR1 SGHAT and CDR2 FQNNGV. V was clipped by 3 bases and J by 7 bases; unmatched bases: 15. This CDR3 region has 16 residues. The CDR3 DNA reads as TGTGCCAGCAGCTTTCCCCGGGGACCGGGGGGAGAGGAGCAGTACTTC. The encoded protein is CASSFPRGPGGEEQYF.

As regards this clonotype: An end of the junction differs from the germline gene, which may be a read error. V is TRBV5-1 and J is TRBJ1-2, with a tentative D call TRBD1 (5 bases). Germline V gene lookup returns CDR1 SGHRS and CDR2 YFSETQ. The CDR3 extends over 14 amino acids. This chain's CDR3 is CASSVTRAGAGNTF. In DNA, the CDR3 is TGTGCCAGCAGCGTAACCAGGGCAGGAGCTGGAAACACCTTC.

This clonotype was counted between two and nine times. The chain uses TRBV5-1 and TRBJ1-1, with D unclear. The CDR3 runs 11 residues. CDR1 is SGHRS and CDR2 is YFSETQ in the germline V gene. Trimming cost V 6 bases and J 1 base, with 4 bases left between them. CDR3 DNA sequence: TGCGCCAGCATGGAGAACACTGAAGCTTTCTTT. It yields the protein CASMENTEAFF.